This TCR beta chain originates from a study of T cell changes during pregnancy in multiple sclerosis. Using immunoSEQ multiplex PCR, the repertoire was profiled, and TCRdb retains in-frame clones only, with some absent. Of around 110,000 clones in the sample, roughly nine tenths are singletons; the top ten hold less than 2%. Trimming cost V 8 bases and J 2 bases, with 10 bases left between them. Germline assignment: CDR1 SNHLY and CDR2 FYNNEI. CDR3 size: 13 residues. The chain recombines TRBV2 with TRBJ2-1; D possibly corresponds to TRBD1 (5 bases). This TCR was sampled from a female donor with multiple sclerosis, enrolled in a pregnancy study. Sequenced here: peripheral blood, sampled in the third trimester of pregnancy. CDR3 coding DNA: TGTGCCAGCCTTGCAGGGACCTACAATGAGCAGTTCTTC. Its protein is CASLAGTYNEQFF.